This note documents a single TCR beta chain sequence. These data originate in a study of cytomegalovirus exposure and HLA in healthy donors. This CDR3 has 15 amino acids. Trimming at V came to 10 bases and at J to 5 bases, leaving 15 bases not matched to a gene. The germline V gene encodes CDR1 MNHNY and CDR2 SVGAGI (reference sequence). Primers for the PCR totalled 60 Vbeta and 13 Jbeta. Sequenced by immunoSEQ multiplex PCR; TCRdb stores in-frame clones only, minus some. The repertoire holds 150,000 to 200,000 clones, with about three quarters as singletons. The sample taken for sequencing was PBMCs. This receptor was taken from a woman between 50 and 59 years old in good health and CMV-seropositive. The gene calls are TRBV6-6 and TRBJ2-3; 7 bases map to TRBD1. The CDR3 coding sequence is TGTGCCACCCAAAGGAAGAGGGGGCGCGGAGATACGCAGTATTTT. Amino acids: CATQRKRGRGDTQYF.